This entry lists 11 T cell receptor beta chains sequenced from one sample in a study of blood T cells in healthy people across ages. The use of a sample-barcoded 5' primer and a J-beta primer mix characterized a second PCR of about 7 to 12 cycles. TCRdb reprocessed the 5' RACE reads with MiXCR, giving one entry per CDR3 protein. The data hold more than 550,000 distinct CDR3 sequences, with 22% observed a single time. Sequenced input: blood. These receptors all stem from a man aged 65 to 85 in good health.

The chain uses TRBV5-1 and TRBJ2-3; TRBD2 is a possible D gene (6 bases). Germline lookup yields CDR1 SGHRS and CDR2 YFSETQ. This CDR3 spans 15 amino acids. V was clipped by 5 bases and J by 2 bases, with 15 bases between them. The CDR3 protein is CASRGLSGFTDTQYF. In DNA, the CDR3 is TGCGCCAGCAGGGGCCTTAGCGGATTCACAGATACGCAGTATTTT.

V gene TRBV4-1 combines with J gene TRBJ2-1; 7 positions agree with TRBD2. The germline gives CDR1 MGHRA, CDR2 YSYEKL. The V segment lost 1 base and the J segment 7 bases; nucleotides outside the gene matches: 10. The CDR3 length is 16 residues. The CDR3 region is CASSQGPQTSWNEQFF. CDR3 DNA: TGCGCCAGCAGCCAAGGTCCCCAGACTAGCTGGAATGAGCAGTTCTTC.

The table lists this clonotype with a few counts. CDR3 residues: CASRSGTGSNQPQHF. In DNA form, the CDR3 reads TGTGCCAGCAGATCCGGGACAGGGAGTAATCAGCCCCAGCATTTT. J is TRBJ1-5 and V is TRBV6-5; the match to TRBD1 covers 9 bases. In germline, CDR1 is MNHEY, CDR2 SVGAGI. The junction had 7 bases not matched to a gene; V was cut back by 6 bases and J by 4 bases. The CDR3 sequence is 15 residues long.

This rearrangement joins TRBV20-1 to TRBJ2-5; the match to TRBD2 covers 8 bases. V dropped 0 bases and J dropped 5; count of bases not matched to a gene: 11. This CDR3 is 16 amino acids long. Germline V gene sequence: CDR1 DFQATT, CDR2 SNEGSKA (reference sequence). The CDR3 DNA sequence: TGCAGTGCTAGAGATCTATTAGCGGGATCTGAGGAGACCCAGTACTTC. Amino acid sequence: CSARDLLAGSEETQYF.

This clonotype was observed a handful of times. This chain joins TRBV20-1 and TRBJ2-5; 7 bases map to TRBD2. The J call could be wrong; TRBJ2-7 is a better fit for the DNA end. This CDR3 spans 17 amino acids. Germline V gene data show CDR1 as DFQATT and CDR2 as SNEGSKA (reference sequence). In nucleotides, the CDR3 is TGCAGTGCTAGACGTCCTAGCGGAATCTCCTTAGTTGGCGAGCAGTACTTC. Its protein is CSARRPSGISLVGEQYF.

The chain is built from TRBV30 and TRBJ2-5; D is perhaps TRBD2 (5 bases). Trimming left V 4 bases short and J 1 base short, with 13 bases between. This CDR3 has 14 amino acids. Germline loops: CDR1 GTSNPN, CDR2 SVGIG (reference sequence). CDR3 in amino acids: CAWTKRSVQETQYF. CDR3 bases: TGTGCCTGGACCAAGCGTAGCGTCCAAGAGACCCAGTACTTC.

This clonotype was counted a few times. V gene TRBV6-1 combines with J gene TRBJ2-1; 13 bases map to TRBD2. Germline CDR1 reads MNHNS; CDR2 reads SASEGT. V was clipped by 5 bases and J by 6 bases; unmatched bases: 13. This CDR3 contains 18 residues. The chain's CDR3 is CASSRLAGGSRRGNEQFF. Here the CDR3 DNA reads TGTGCCAGCAGTCGACTAGCGGGAGGCAGTCGTCGGGGCAATGAGCAGTTCTTC.

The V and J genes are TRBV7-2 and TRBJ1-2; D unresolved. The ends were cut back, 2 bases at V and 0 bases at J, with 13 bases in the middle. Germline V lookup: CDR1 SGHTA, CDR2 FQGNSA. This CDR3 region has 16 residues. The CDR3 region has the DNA TGTGCCAGCAGCTTATCGACCGCCCTAGCTAACTATGGCTACACCTTC. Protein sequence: CASSLSTALANYGYTF.

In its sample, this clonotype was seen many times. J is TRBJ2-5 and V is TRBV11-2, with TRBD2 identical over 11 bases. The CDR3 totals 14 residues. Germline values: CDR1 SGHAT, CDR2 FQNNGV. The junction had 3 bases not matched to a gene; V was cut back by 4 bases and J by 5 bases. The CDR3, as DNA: TGTGCCAGCAGCTGGCTAGCGGGGGGTGAGACCCAGTACTTC. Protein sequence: CASSWLAGGETQYF. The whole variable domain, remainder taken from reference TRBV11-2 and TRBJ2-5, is EAGVAQSPRYKIIEKRQSVAFWCNPISGHATLYWYQQILGQGPKLLIQFQNNGVVDDSQLPKDRFSAERLKGVDSTLKIQPAKLEDSAVYLCASSWLAGGETQYFGPGTRLLVL.

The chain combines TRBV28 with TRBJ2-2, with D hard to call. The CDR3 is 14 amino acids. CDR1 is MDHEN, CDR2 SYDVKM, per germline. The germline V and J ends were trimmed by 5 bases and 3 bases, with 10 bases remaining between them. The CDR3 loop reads CASSRKIDTGELFF. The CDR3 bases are TGTGCCAGCAGTCGAAAAATAGACACCGGGGAGCTGTTTTTT.

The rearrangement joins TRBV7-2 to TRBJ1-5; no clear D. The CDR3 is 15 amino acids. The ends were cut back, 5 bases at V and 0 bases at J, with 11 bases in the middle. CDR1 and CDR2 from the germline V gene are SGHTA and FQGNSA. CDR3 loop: CASSLAEYSNQPQHF. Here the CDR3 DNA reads TGTGCCAGCAGCCTCGCGGAGTATAGCAATCAGCCCCAGCATTTT.